These T cell receptor beta chains were read from a single sample in a study of human T cells and chemical hapten exposure. TCRdb used MiXCR to reprocess the RACE reads, holding one entry per CDR3 protein. The table includes 62,000 or so distinct CDR3 sequences, 11% detected once. Sequenced material: whole blood, taken in connection with sensitization to the hapten diphenylcyclopropenone (DPC). The receptors were sampled from a woman aged 45-65 years with alopecia areata. Some clones in this sample may be carry-over from other donors' samples. CDR3s leave out the opening cysteine and the closing phenylalanine or tryptophan. D genes are given only for firm matches.

V	D	J	CDR3
TRBV20-1	.	TRBJ2-3	SAIPGTWSTDTQY
TRBV29-1	TRBD1	TRBJ2-2	SVEGQLGTGELF
TRBV4-3	.	TRBJ1-4	ASSQGHRATNEKLF
TRBV9	.	TRBJ2-3	ASSVVPEGATDTQY
TRBV10-1	.	TRBJ1-6	ASSEGGYNSPLH
TRBV7-9	TRBD2	TRBJ2-7	ASSWGVAGTYEQY
TRBV20-1	.	TRBJ2-7	SARGSVVSYEQY
TRBV7-2	.	TRBJ2-3	ASSPDLITQY
TRBV27	TRBD2	TRBJ2-1	ASSLEAGYNEQF
TRBV7-6	TRBD2	TRBJ2-5	ASSKPLSGLAGAAETQY
TRBV11-3	.	TRBJ2-3	ASSSLGGGVDTQY
TRBV18	TRBD1	TRBJ2-7	ASSPWAGGSYEQY
TRBV2	.	TRBJ2-1	ASSALDDRYSGEQF
TRBV7-2	TRBD1	TRBJ2-3	ASSLVGQGTDTQY
TRBV28	TRBD2	TRBJ2-4	ASSRTSGGAKNIQY
TRBV14	TRBD1	TRBJ2-3	ASSLLAVRQGFNTQY
TRBV29-1	.	TRBJ2-1	SGRNNEQF
TRBV2	.	TRBJ1-4	ASSLGQISNEKLF
TRBV5-1	TRBD2	TRBJ2-1	ASSFRTSGVGNEQF
TRBV20-1	.	TRBJ2-3	SVPSGWSTDTQY
TRBV20-1	.	TRBJ2-5	SAPAAQETQY
TRBV27	TRBD1	TRBJ2-1	ASSRSGTGVEQF
TRBV28	.	TRBJ1-3	ASSFLAAGGGNTIY
TRBV3-1	.	TRBJ1-1	ASSQVNTEAF
TRBV5-1	.	TRBJ1-3	ASSLADRSSGNTIY
TRBV5-1	.	TRBJ1-3	ASSSGLAPNSGNTIY
TRBV19	TRBD1	TRBJ2-5	ASSPGQGRRLSGETQY
TRBV5-1	.	TRBJ2-3	ASSLAAGSTDTQY
TRBV28	.	TRBJ2-5	TSSLRGAFRETQY